The sequence of this TCR beta chain was determined in a study of shared clonotypes between healthy human individuals. Cells designated naive CD8 were CD45RO-negative and were positively selected for CCR7, with terminally differentiated effector memory CD45RA+ cells excluded. Repertoires were generated with immunoSEQ multiplex PCR, while TCRdb's copy carries only in-frame clones and drops some. The sample holds more than 2 million clones, 80% to 95% seen once. V was clipped by 4 bases and J by 2 bases; unmatched bases: 11. Germline CDR1 is SGHNT and CDR2 is YYREEE (reference sequence). The CDR3 has 16 residues.

This clonotype originated in a man aged 18 to 29 in good health. Some clones in this sample may be carry-over from other donors' samples. The specimen was naive CD8+ T cells from PBMCs. This chain joins TRBV5-4 and TRBJ2-7; 8 bases are shared with TRBD1. The DNA for the CDR3 is TGTGCCAGCAGCGGATTCCCAAACAGGGGGGCCTACGAGCAGTACTTC. Encoded protein: CASSGFPNRGAYEQYF.